Here is one TCR beta chain with its context. Its antigen is not identified. The authors amplified TCR beta CDR3 regions from RNA transcripts. First-round RT-PCR used HTBI primers; second-round multiplex PCR followed. TCRdb ran MiXCR on the multiplex PCR reads and lists one entry per CDR3 protein. Of 40,000 to 45,000 distinct CDR3 sequences in the sample, over 40% are singletons; the top ten hold more than 15%. The data were taken from a study of Graves' ophthalmopathy and Graves' hyperthyroidism. Study-level findings and limits: The majority of expanded thyroid clonotypes above 0.001 frequency also occurred in blood.

Germline CDR1 is LNHDA and CDR2 is SQIVND (reference sequence). The J segment lost 4 bases and the V segment lost 5 bases, leaving 7 bases of the junction unmatched. The CDR3 spans 16 residues. Sequences were obtained from peripheral blood. The source is an adult man with Graves' ophthalmopathy. The V and J genes are TRBV19 and TRBJ2-5, with 13 bases matching TRBD2. CDR3 amino acids: CASSRGTSGNRETQYF. The CDR3 DNA reads TGTGCCAGTAGTCGCGGGACTAGCGGGAATCGAGAGACCCAGTACTTC. Together with reference TRBV19 and TRBJ2-5, the CDR3 gives the full variable domain: DGGITQSPKYLFRKEGQNVTLSCEQNLNHDAMYWYRQDPGQGLRLIYYSQIVNDFQKGDIAEGYSVSREKKESFPLTVTSAQKNPTAFYLCASSRGTSGNRETQYFGPGTRLLVL.